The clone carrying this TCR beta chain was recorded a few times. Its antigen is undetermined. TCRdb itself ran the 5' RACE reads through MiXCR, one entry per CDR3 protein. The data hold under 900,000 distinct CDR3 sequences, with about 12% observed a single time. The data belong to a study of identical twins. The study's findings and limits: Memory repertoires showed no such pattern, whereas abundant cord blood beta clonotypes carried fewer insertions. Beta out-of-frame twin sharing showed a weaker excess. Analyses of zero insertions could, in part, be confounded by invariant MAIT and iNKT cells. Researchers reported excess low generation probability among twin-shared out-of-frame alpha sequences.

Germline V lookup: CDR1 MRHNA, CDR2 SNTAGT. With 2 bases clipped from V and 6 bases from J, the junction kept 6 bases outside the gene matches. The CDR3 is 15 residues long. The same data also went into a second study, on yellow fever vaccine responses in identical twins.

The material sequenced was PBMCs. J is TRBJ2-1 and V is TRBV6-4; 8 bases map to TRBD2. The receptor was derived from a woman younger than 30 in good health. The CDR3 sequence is CASSDPGLGTNEQFF. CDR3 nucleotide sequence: TGTGCCAGCAGTGACCCGGGACTAGGCACCAATGAGCAGTTCTTC.